The rows below give T cell receptor beta chains drawn from one sample of a study of blood T cell repertoires in COVID-19. Clones were read by immunoSEQ multiplex PCR, and TCRdb kept only the in-frame ones, dropping some. The top ten clones hold more than 9.5% of a sample with 70,000 or so clones, 80% of them seen once. Source material: peripheral blood. The receptors here all came from a human donor in a cohort sampled during active COVID-19. Both conserved end residues are trimmed from each CDR3.

J gene	V gene	CDR3 protein
TRBJ2-7	TRBV19	ASSIAGLPYEQY
TRBJ1-1	TRBV6-5	ASRDPTGGTEAF
TRBJ1-1	TRBV10-2	ASSKQGYTEAF
TRBJ2-7	TRBV3-1/TRBV3-2	ASSSGTVSYEQY
TRBJ2-1	TRBV11-3	ASSLMRTSLAEQF
TRBJ2-7	TRBV10-3	AIRPWTGQSDEQY
TRBJ1-2	TRBV5-6	ASSAGRTDYGYT
TRBJ2-1	TRBV5-1	ASSLEGQGYNEQF
TRBJ1-1	TRBV7-8	ASSLAPGKNTEAF
TRBJ2-7	TRBV18	ASSPVPTGGEQY
TRBJ1-1	TRBV28	ASSSRGRGGVNTEAF
TRBJ2-7	TRBV7-2	ASSQGHRAYEQY
TRBJ2-7	TRBV9	ASSPDLRETGEQY
TRBJ2-1	TRBV27	ASSFGTRGSDEQF
TRBJ1-6	TRBV27	ASSSNRGSYNSPLH
TRBJ1-6	TRBV15	ATSRREPGSPLH
TRBJ2-2	TRBV4-2	ASSQMTATGELF
TRBJ2-4	TRBV28	ASSLRGQSGKNIQY
TRBJ2-7	TRBV6-2/TRBV6-3	ASSYRTGGSEQY